The next 18 T cell receptor beta chains were all read from a single sample in a study of blood T cell repertoires in COVID-19. The protocol was immunoSEQ multiplex PCR, while the TCRdb copy is restricted to in-frame clones and leaves out a portion. The sample lists roughly 370,000 clones; more than 75% were seen once. The specimen sequenced was PBMCs or T cells enriched from blood (not recorded which). These receptors were collected from a woman aged 50 to 60 who had recovered from COVID-19.

This clone has just a few counts. The V and J genes are TRBV13 and TRBJ2-3, with D possibly matching TRBD2 (5 bases). The ends were cut back, 3 bases at V and 2 bases at J, with 6 bases in the middle. Germline V lookup: CDR1 PRHDT, CDR2 FYEKMQ (reference sequence). The CDR3 consists of 13 residues. CDR3 in amino acids: CASSFGNTDTQYF. The CDR3 bases are TGTGCCAGCAGCTTCGGGAACACAGATACGCAGTATTTT.

This chain uses TRBV27 with TRBJ2-1; TRBD1 matches 8 bases. This CDR3 is 17 amino acids long. V gave up 4 bases and J gave up 6 bases; unmatched junction bases: 14. Germline CDR1 and CDR2: MNHEY and SMNVEV (reference sequence). The DNA of the CDR3 is TGTGCCAGCAGTTATCGGCAGGGGGCCGCCTTTCGCAATGAGCAGTTCTTC. This gives the protein CASSYRQGAAFRNEQFF.

This chain connects TRBV7-9 to TRBJ1-1; D ambiguous. The V and J ends lost 5 bases and 2 bases respectively, with 18 bases between them. Germline-derived CDR1 and CDR2 are SEHNR and FQNEAQ (reference sequence). The CDR3 runs 16 residues. DNA for the CDR3: TGTGCCAGCAGCCCTAAAACCCAACAGAGAAACACTGAAGCTTTCTTT. It translates to CASSPKTQQRNTEAFF.

The gene calls are TRBV5-1 and TRBJ1-1, with D possibly matching TRBD1 (6 bases). This CDR3 has 14 amino acids. CDR1 and CDR2 from the germline V gene are SGHRS and YFSETQ. V dropped 3 bases and J dropped 1 base, with 10 bases sitting between them. DNA for the CDR3: TGCGCCAGCAGCTCGGGACACGAGAACACTGAAGCTTTCTTT. Its translation is CASSSGHENTEAFF.

The chain joins TRBV11-2 to TRBJ2-1; the match to TRBD1 covers 7 bases. The V gene end was trimmed by 2 bases and the J gene end by 6 bases; junction bases not matched to a gene: 4. The CDR3 is made up of 14 amino acids. Germline V CDR1 and CDR2: SGHAT, FQNNGV. CDR3 residues: CASSLTGVSNEQFF. The CDR3 nucleotides are TGTGCCAGCAGCTTAACAGGGGTGAGCAATGAGCAGTTCTTC.

V and J are TRBV6-1 and TRBJ2-1, with TRBD1 matching over 7 bases. The CDR3 is 16 residues long. Germline CDR1 and CDR2: MNHNS and SASEGT. Unmatched junction bases numbered 10, after V lost 3 bases and J lost 5 bases. The CDR3 loop reads CASSEGVGDSNNEQFF. The CDR3 DNA is TGTGCCAGCAGTGAGGGTGTCGGGGACAGTAACAATGAGCAGTTCTTC.

The V gene is TRBV2, the J gene TRBJ2-5; D is undetermined. Trimming cost V 10 bases and J 2 bases, with 17 bases left between them. Looked up from germline, CDR1 is SNHLY and CDR2 is FYNNEI. The CDR3 is 14 residues long. Written as DNA, the CDR3 is TGTGCCACACGGAGTTCATTTGGGCAAGAGACCCAGTACTTC. Residues: CATRSSFGQETQYF.

For the CDR3, the DNA is TGTGCCAGCATCCTAGGCCATCGAAATCAGCCCCAGCATTTT. Encoded protein: CASILGHRNQPQHF. The chain is built from TRBV6-5 and TRBJ1-5; D is uncertain. Looked up from germline, CDR1 is MNHEY and CDR2 is SVGAGI. This CDR3 has 14 amino acids. V lost 7 bases, J lost 4 bases, and 14 bases lay in between.

This clone is a singleton in its sample. This sequence joins TRBV29-1 and TRBJ2-7; a possible D gene is TRBD2 (6 bases). V shed 4 bases and J shed 0 bases, with 10 bases lying between them. CDR3 length: 13 amino acids. Germline assignment: CDR1 SQVTM and CDR2 ANQGSEA. The CDR3 DNA reads TGCAGCGTTGTCCTAGCGTTCTCCTACGAGCAGTACTTC. It codes for CSVVLAFSYEQYF.

Here the CDR3 DNA reads TGTGCCAGCAGTTTACCCCATGGGCAGGGCAACGATGGCTACACCTTC. As protein: CASSLPHGQGNDGYTF. The chain has TRBV28 and TRBJ1-2, with D possibly matching TRBD1 (5 bases). The ends were cut back, 2 bases at V and 6 bases at J, with 19 bases in the middle. This CDR3 has 16 amino acids. Germline V gives CDR1 MDHEN, CDR2 SYDVKM.

The J gene is TRBJ2-7, the V gene TRBV3-1 (or the pseudogene TRBV3-2); maybe TRBD1 (6 bases). The V end was cut by 0 bases, the J end by 3 bases, with 9 bases between. Germline-derived CDR1 and CDR2 are LGHDT and YNNKEL (reference sequence). The CDR3 extends over 14 amino acids. The CDR3 protein is CASSQEVGGYEQYF. The CDR3 DNA reads as TGTGCCAGCAGCCAAGAGGTAGGGGGCTACGAGCAGTACTTC.

The genes are TRBV7-2 and TRBJ2-5, with 12 bases that match TRBD2. Germline CDR1 and CDR2: SGHTA and FQGNSA. This CDR3 has 15 residues. V was pared by 7 bases and J by 5 bases, with 8 bases of the junction left unmatched. The CDR3 DNA follows: TGTGCCAGCACCGCCTGGACTAGCGGGGCGGAGACCCAGTACTTC. It codes for CASTAWTSGAETQYF.

The chain employs TRBV1 and TRBJ2-5; TRBD2, the D gene given by the table, was not confirmed from the DNA. TRBV1 is annotated as a pseudogene. The CDR3 extends over 15 amino acids. CDR3 nucleotides: TGCACCGCAAAGAGGGCTAGCGGGCCCCAAGAGACCCAGTACTTC. This sequence encodes CTAKRASGPQETQYF.

The chain employs TRBV2 and TRBJ1-1, with 7 positions matching TRBD1. Germline V lookup: CDR1 SNHLY, CDR2 FYNNEI. This CDR3 has 13 amino acids. V shed 6 bases and J 5 bases; nucleotides not matched to a gene: 6. The CDR3: CASREGARTEAFF. CDR3 in DNA: TGTGCCAGCAGGGAGGGGGCCCGTACTGAAGCTTTCTTT. The whole variable domain, remainder taken from reference TRBV2 and TRBJ1-1, is EPEVTQTPSHQVTQMGQEVILRCVPISNHLYFYWYRQILGQKVEFLVSFYNNEISEKSEIFDDQFSVERPDGSNFTLKIRSTKLEDSAMYFCASREGARTEAFFGQGTRLTVV.

V gene TRBV19 combines with J gene TRBJ1-2; TRBD1 matches 9 bases. The CDR3 totals 15 residues. CDR1 is LNHDA, CDR2 SQIVND, per germline (reference sequence). V dropped 3 bases and J dropped 6; count of bases not matched to a gene: 8. The CDR3 sequence is CASSIGTGTEDGYTF. CDR3 in DNA: TGTGCCAGTAGTATCGGGACAGGGACGGAGGATGGCTACACCTTC.

This chain connects TRBV2 to TRBJ1-5; perhaps TRBD1 as D (5 bases). The CDR3 consists of 14 residues. Trimming shortened V by 6 bases and J by 7 bases, and 16 bases separated the two germline ends. Germline lookup yields CDR1 SNHLY and CDR2 FYNNEI. CDR3 sequence (DNA): TGTGCCAGCAGACAAGACAGTCACGGACAGCCCCAGCATTTT. Its translation: CASRQDSHGQPQHF.

The chain uses TRBV6-5 and TRBJ1-2; 9 nucleotides agree with TRBD1. This CDR3 comprises 14 residues. Germline loops: CDR1 MNHEY, CDR2 SVGAGI. After removal of 4 bases from V and 8 bases from J, the junction contained 8 bases not matched to a gene. The CDR3 loop is CASSSSPTGGGYTF. The CDR3 DNA sequence: TGTGCCAGCAGTTCCTCCCCGACAGGGGGAGGCTACACCTTC.

The rearrangement uses TRBV5-6 and TRBJ2-7; 9 nucleotides align to TRBD1. Germline CDR1 and CDR2: SGHDT and YYEEEE. The CDR3 length is 18 residues. J gave up 5 bases and V 4 bases, and 19 bases lay outside the gene matches. The DNA of the CDR3 is TGTGCCAGCAGCCCGAGCCCCACTACAGGGGGCTTTGCTGACGAGCAGTACTTC. Translation gives CASSPSPTTGGFADEQYF.